The present TCR beta chain was sequenced within a study of blood T cell repertoires in COVID-19. At the level of the study: The United States, Italy and Spain were the sources of the acute and convalescent COVID-19 samples. T cells, B-cell-depleted T cells, or PBMCs supplied cDNA or gDNA.

Authors' methods: By means of reference gene primer amplification, nucleated cell counts were estimated. The table came from immunoSEQ multiplex PCR; TCRdb's copy has only in-frame clones and leaves some out. V, J and clone size were drawn from that table, and D and trimming were deduced from the DNA. The table has around 150,000 clones, approximately 90% seen once; the top ten hold 0.99%. This CDR3 has 13 amino acids. Trimming stripped 0 bases from V and 6 bases from J, with 10 bases between. The germline V gene encodes CDR1 SGHRS and CDR2 YFSETQ. This clonotype was sampled from a man younger than 35 with acute or convalescent COVID-19. V gene TRBV5-1 combines with J gene TRBJ2-7, with a tentative D call TRBD1 (6 bases). Source material: peripheral blood. The chain's CDR3 is CASSLAGVGEQYF. The DNA for the CDR3 is TGCGCCAGCAGCTTGGCAGGGGTTGGCGAGCAGTACTTC. The full variable domain, with the rest looked up from reference TRBV5-1 and TRBJ2-7, is KAGVTQTPRYLIKTRGQQVTLSCSPISGHRSVSWYQQTPGQGLQFLFEYFSETQRNKGNFPGRFSGRQFSNSRSEMNVSTLELGDSALYLCASSLAGVGEQYFGPGTRLTVT.